These 32 T cell receptor beta chains originate from one sample sequenced in a study of vaccination effects on CD4 cells after COVID-19. These TCRs are of unknown antigen specificity. Generated by immunoSEQ multiplex PCR, the TCRdb table keeps only in-frame clones and is missing some. The repertoire includes around 65,000 clones, more than 70% of them detected once, and 1.2% sits in the top ten. Antigen-specific CD4+ T cells were first expanded with viral peptide pools by the ViraFEST assay and only then sequenced. When less than 11 days of culture had elapsed, CD4+ T cells were isolated. Everyone in the study got two shots of either the BNT162b2 or mRNA-1273 vaccine. The specimen comprised CD4+ T cells from PBMCs cultured with HCoV-229E spike peptides, sampled after COVID-19 vaccination. The origin of the receptors is a human donor who received a COVID-19 vaccine.

The V and J genes are TRBV9 and TRBJ2-3; D gene ambiguous. This CDR3 is 13 amino acids long. The V gene lost 0 bases and the J gene lost 0 bases, with 2 bases spanning the gap. In germline, CDR1 is SGDLS, CDR2 YYNGEE. CDR3 nucleotides: TGTGCCAGCAGCGTAGTGAGCACAGATACGCAGTATTTT. This codes for CASSVVSTDTQYF.

V gene TRBV20-1 combines with J gene TRBJ1-1; D is ambiguous. Germline-derived CDR1 and CDR2 are DFQATT and SNEGSKA (reference sequence). V was trimmed by 6 bases and J by 4 bases, leaving 9 bases between them. There are 11 residues in the CDR3. The CDR3 coding sequence is TGCAGTGCCACAGAGCCCACTGAAGCTTTCTTT. The encoded protein is CSATEPTEAFF.

This chain joins TRBV6-5 and TRBJ1-2, with TRBD1 identical over 7 bases. The CDR3 has 13 residues. The germline CDR1 and CDR2 sequences are MNHEY and SVGAGI. With V trimmed by 3 bases and J by 6 bases, 4 bases remained unmatched. For the CDR3, the DNA is TGTGCCAGCAGTTATAGGGGGCGAGATGGCTACACCTTC. Translation: CASSYRGRDGYTF.

J is TRBJ1-2 and V is TRBV3-1 (or the pseudogene TRBV3-2); D gene ambiguous. V was clipped by 3 bases and J by 6 bases, with 5 bases between them. The CDR3 is 11 residues long. Germline CDR1 LGHDT, CDR2 YNNKEL (reference sequence). This CDR3 reads CASSQVNGYTF. CDR3 coding DNA: TGTGCCAGCAGCCAGGTAAATGGCTACACCTTC.

The rearrangement links TRBV5-5 to TRBJ2-7; D remains ambiguous. CDR1 is SGHKS and CDR2 is YYEKEE in the germline V gene (reference sequence). Trimming pared 0 bases from V and 4 bases from J, leaving 11 bases between. The CDR3 extends over 14 amino acids. The CDR3 DNA is TGTGCCAGCAGCTTGGTTGCCGGCTCGTACGAGCAGTACGTC. Translation gives CASSLVAGSYEQYV.

V gene TRBV10-1 combines with J gene TRBJ1-1, with TRBD1 matching over 7 bases. Germline CDR1 is WNHNN and CDR2 is SYGVQD (reference sequence). With V trimmed by 2 bases and J by 5 bases, 11 bases remained unmatched. CDR3 length equals 16 residues. The CDR3 coding sequence is TGCGCCAGCAGTGAGCCGCGACAGGGTCCACGGACTGAAGCTTTCTTT. Amino acid sequence: CASSEPRQGPRTEAFF.

The chain links TRBV6-5 to TRBJ1-1, with D possibly TRBD1 on 6 matching bases. Germline assignment: CDR1 MNHEY and CDR2 SVGAGI. The CDR3 spans 15 residues. The V and J ends lost 6 bases and 3 bases respectively, with 17 bases between them. The CDR3 spells CASRPGQVAHTEAFF. CDR3 bases: TGTGCCAGCAGACCGGGACAAGTGGCCCACACTGAAGCTTTCTTT.

The gene calls are TRBV6-5 and TRBJ2-7; no definite D call. In germline, CDR1 is MNHEY, CDR2 SVGAGI. With 6 bases removed from V and 2 bases from J, the gap between germline ends came to 17 bases. The CDR3 contains 15 residues. The CDR3 protein is CASSPDPTGAYEQYV. In DNA, the CDR3 is TGTGCCAGCAGCCCGGACCCCACGGGTGCCTACGAGCAGTACGTC.

J is TRBJ1-6 and V is TRBV7-8; D is perhaps TRBD1 (6 bases). The CDR3 sequence is 16 residues long. The germline gives CDR1 SGHVS, CDR2 FQNEAQ. Trimming cost V 5 bases and J 6 bases, with 17 bases left between them. In DNA form, the CDR3 reads TGTGCCAGCAGCCTCCCAGGACAGATTTCTAATTCACCCCTCCACTTT. Protein: CASSLPGQISNSPLHF.

The rearrangement links TRBV5-1 to TRBJ1-1; 8 bases match TRBD1. Germline CDR1 is SGHRS and CDR2 is YFSETQ. V was pared by 4 bases and J by 0 bases, with 8 bases of the junction left unmatched. The CDR3 extends over 16 amino acids. Here the CDR3 reads CASSLGQGQMNTEAFF. CDR3 coding DNA: TGCGCCAGCAGCCTCGGACAGGGACAAATGAACACTGAAGCTTTCTTT.

In DNA, the CDR3 is TGTGCCAGCAGTGAACAGTGGAATCAGCCCCAGCATTTT. Translated: CASSEQWNQPQHF. V usage is TRBV2 and J usage is TRBJ1-5, with unresolved D. V was pared by 2 bases and J by 4 bases, with 6 bases between. Germline V gene sequence: CDR1 SNHLY, CDR2 FYNNEI. The CDR3 has 13 amino acids.

The rearrangement links TRBV5-1 to TRBJ1-2; no clear D gene. The CDR3 is made up of 17 amino acids. Per the germline V gene, CDR1 is SGHRS and CDR2 is YFSETQ. V shed 8 bases and J shed 5 bases, with 28 bases lying between them. The CDR3 reads CASSVEWSREGLYGYTF. The CDR3 coding sequence is TGCGCCAGTTCAGTCGAGTGGTCCCGGGAAGGATTGTATGGCTACACCTTC.

The chain has TRBV28 and TRBJ2-2, with D possibly matching TRBD1 (5 bases). The germline CDR1 and CDR2 sequences are MDHEN and SYDVKM. The CDR3 has 13 amino acids. V was trimmed by 5 bases and J by 7 bases, leaving 11 bases between them. CDR3 sequence (DNA): TGTGCCAGCAGTACGAGGACAAACGGGGAGCTGTTTTTT. This encodes CASSTRTNGELFF.

J is TRBJ2-1 and V is TRBV7-7; D is tentatively TRBD1 or TRBD2 (5 bases each). Germline V gene lookup returns CDR1 SSHAT and CDR2 FNYEAQ (reference sequence). V was trimmed by 3 bases and J by 5 bases, leaving 11 bases between them. This CDR3 has 14 amino acids. CDR3 residues: CASSLSRGNNEQFF. The CDR3 DNA follows: TGTGCCAGCAGCTTGTCGAGGGGCAACAATGAGCAGTTCTTC.

This clone was detected only a few times. The V and J genes are TRBV7-9 and TRBJ2-3; D ambiguous. Between the trimmed V and J ends, which lost 1 base and 4 bases, there was a span of 15 bases. This CDR3 has 16 residues. The germline V gene encodes CDR1 SEHNR and CDR2 FQNEAQ (reference sequence). CDR3 amino acids: CASSLGLSGRPDTQYF. CDR3 coding DNA: TGTGCCAGCAGCTTAGGGCTCTCGGGCAGGCCAGATACGCAGTATTTT.

The chain couples TRBV10-2 to TRBJ1-1, with 7 bases fitting TRBD1. The J segment lost 4 bases and the V segment lost 6 bases, leaving 8 bases of the junction unmatched. Per germline, CDR1 WSHSY and CDR2 SAAADI. There are 14 residues in the CDR3. Written as DNA, the CDR3 is TGCGCCAGCAGCGCTGGGACAGCCTTCACTGAAGCTTTCTTT. It is translated as CASSAGTAFTEAFF.

This chain joins TRBV7-9 and TRBJ2-3, with a possible D match to TRBD1 (5 bases). V was shortened by 10 bases and J by 3 bases, with 8 bases between the two germline ends. Germline CDR1 reads SEHNR; CDR2 reads FQNEAQ (reference sequence). The CDR3 is 11 residues long. The CDR3 reads CATAGTDTQYF. CDR3 nucleotide sequence: TGTGCCACCGCAGGGACAGATACGCAGTATTTT.

The rearrangement uses TRBV19 and TRBJ1-3; TRBD1 might be the D (5 bases). Germline V lookup: CDR1 LNHDA, CDR2 SQIVND (reference sequence). The V gene lost 4 bases and the J gene lost 4 bases, with 8 bases spanning the gap. The CDR3 loop spans 13 amino acids. This chain's CDR3 is CASSRDGGNTIYF. The CDR3 nucleotides read TGTGCCAGTAGTAGGGACGGAGGAAACACCATATATTTT.

The chain has TRBV30 and TRBJ2-3, with TRBD1 as a possible D gene (5 bases). The V end lost 4 bases, the J end lost 7 bases, and 21 bases lay between the germline ends. The CDR3 sequence is 15 residues long. Germline V gives CDR1 GTSNPN, CDR2 SVGIG (reference sequence). The CDR3 region is CAWNWGQTNHYTQYF. Here the CDR3 DNA reads TGTGCCTGGAACTGGGGCCAGACAAACCACTATACGCAGTATTTT. The whole variable domain, filled in from reference TRBV30 and TRBJ2-3, reads SQTIHQWPATLVQPVGSPLSLECTVEGTSNPNLYWYRQAAGRGLQLLFYSVGIGQISSEVPQNLSASRPQDRQFILSSKKLLLSDSGFYLCAWNWGQTNHYTQYFGPGTRLTVL.

This chain links TRBV2 with TRBJ1-6; D not certain. Looked up from germline, CDR1 is SNHLY and CDR2 is FYNNEI. The CDR3 extends over 16 amino acids. V was shortened by 4 bases and J by 5 bases, with 15 bases between the two germline ends. The CDR3 protein is CASSAGQARHNSPLHF. CDR3 in DNA: TGTGCCAGCAGTGCGGGTCAGGCCAGACATAATTCACCCCTCCACTTT. Full variable domain (outside the CDR3, taken from reference TRBV2 and TRBJ1-6): EPEVTQTPSHQVTQMGQEVILRCVPISNHLYFYWYRQILGQKVEFLVSFYNNEISEKSEIFDDQFSVERPDGSNFTLKIRSTKLEDSAMYFCASSAGQARHNSPLHFGNGTRLTVT.

The chain has TRBV12-3 or TRBV12-4 and TRBJ1-3; D ambiguous. The CDR3 runs to 13 residues. The germline V and J ends were trimmed by 5 bases and 0 bases, with 5 bases remaining between them. The CDR3: CASSRLSGNTIYF. In nucleotides, the CDR3 is TGTGCCAGCAGTCGGCTCTCTGGAAACACCATATATTTT.

The table lists this clone with a count of one. The rearrangement links TRBV7-2 to TRBJ1-2; 8 nucleotides match TRBD1. This CDR3 has 17 residues. The trim removed 2 bases at V and 4 bases at J, leaving 12 bases unmatched. Germline V gene sequence: CDR1 SGHTA, CDR2 FQGNSA. CDR3 in amino acids: CASSLMGQVKIGYGYTF. DNA of the CDR3: TGTGCCAGCAGCTTAATGGGACAGGTTAAGATTGGCTATGGCTACACCTTC.

V is TRBV4-1 and J is TRBJ1-3; D is ambiguous. Germline V gene data show CDR1 as MGHRA and CDR2 as YSYEKL. The CDR3 length is 15 residues. V was cut by 1 base and J by 4 bases, with 11 bases left in between. CDR3 region: CASSQAVSAGNTIYF. CDR3 bases: TGCGCCAGCAGCCAAGCCGTTTCGGCAGGAAACACCATATATTTT.

This sequence joins TRBV9 and TRBJ2-2, with D perhaps TRBD1 (6 bases). The CDR3 consists of 15 residues. Germline assignment: CDR1 SGDLS and CDR2 YYNGEE. Trimming removed 0 bases from V and 4 bases from J, with 10 bases in between. CDR3 region: CASSVAGRGTGELFF. The CDR3 DNA follows: TGTGCCAGCAGCGTAGCGGGCAGGGGCACCGGGGAGCTGTTTTTT.

The chain uses TRBV5-4 and TRBJ2-3; no clear D gene. Germline CDR1 and CDR2: SGHNT and YYREEE (reference sequence). CDR3 length equals 14 residues. Trimming shortened V by 4 bases and J by 2 bases, and 11 bases separated the two germline ends. The chain's CDR3 is CASSPQTLTDTQYF. The CDR3, as DNA: TGTGCCAGCAGCCCTCAGACCCTCACAGATACGCAGTATTTT. Full variable domain (rest looked up from reference TRBV5-4 and TRBJ2-3): ETGVTQSPTHLIKTRGQQVTLRCSSQSGHNTVSWYQQALGQGPQFIFQYYREEENGRGNFPPRFSGLQFPNYSSELNVNALELDDSALYLCASSPQTLTDTQYFGPGTRLTVL.

The chain has TRBV6-5 and TRBJ2-1; D may be TRBD1 or TRBD2 (5 bases each). V was pared by 6 bases and J by 4 bases, with 16 bases between. The germline V gene has CDR1 MNHEY and CDR2 SVGAGI. This CDR3 region has 15 residues. CDR3 amino acids: CASRVRDGPYNEQFF. CDR3 coding DNA: TGTGCCAGCAGGGTACGGGACGGTCCTTACAATGAGCAGTTCTTC.

This clone appeared a few times. The chain recombines TRBV6-5 with TRBJ1-2; 7 bases align to TRBD1. CDR3 size: 15 residues. Losses at the gene ends were 5 bases for V and 4 bases for J; bases not matched to a gene: 10. CDR1 and CDR2 from the germline V gene are MNHEY and SVGAGI. CDR3 protein: CASSLDRVGFYGYTF. The CDR3 DNA is TGTGCCAGCAGTCTTGACAGGGTGGGGTTCTATGGCTACACCTTC.

The V and J genes are TRBV5-5 and TRBJ1-2; D is undetermined. The germline V gene encodes CDR1 SGHKS and CDR2 YYEKEE (reference sequence). With 3 bases removed from V and 4 bases from J, the gap between germline ends came to 16 bases. The CDR3 covers 15 residues. CDR3: CASSSAWDLLYGYTF. Written as DNA, the CDR3 is TGTGCCAGCAGCTCCGCCTGGGATCTCCTCTATGGCTACACCTTC.

This rearrangement joins TRBV18 to TRBJ1-5; possible D gene TRBD1, 6 bases. This CDR3 comprises 17 residues. The germline V and J ends were trimmed by 2 bases and 4 bases, with 18 bases remaining between them. Germline CDR1 and CDR2: KGHSH and LQKENI. In DNA, the CDR3 is TGTGCCAGCTCACCAGTACAGGGTTCTGGCAATAATCAGCCCCAGCATTTT. Residues: CASSPVQGSGNNQPQHF.

This clone was recorded once. This chain joins TRBV6-4 and TRBJ1-2; D may be TRBD1 (5 bases). CDR1 is MRHNA and CDR2 is SNTAGT in the germline V gene. This CDR3 has 13 residues. V shed 0 bases and J shed 6 bases, with 8 bases lying between them. In DNA form, the CDR3 reads TGTGCCAGCAGTGACTCGGGGGGAAATGGCTACACCTTC. Translating gives CASSDSGGNGYTF.

The V call is TRBV21-1, the J call TRBJ2-7; TRBD1 reflects the table's D call only, with no check against the DNA. TRBV21-1 is an annotated pseudogene. The CDR3 is 12 residues long. The CDR3 is CASTRLPDEQYV. CDR3 in DNA: TGTGCCAGCACCCGATTACCAGACGAGCAGTACGTC.

V gene TRBV5-1 combines with J gene TRBJ2-3, with 8 bases aligning to TRBD1. The germline gives CDR1 SGHRS, CDR2 YFSETQ. The CDR3 is 15 amino acids. V was pared by 0 bases and J by 6 bases, with 6 bases of the junction left unmatched. The CDR3 region is CASSLAGQGADTQYF. The CDR3 region has the DNA TGCGCCAGCAGCTTGGCCGGGCAGGGGGCTGATACGCAGTATTTT.